A selection of T cell receptor beta chains follows, all from one sample in a study of OX40 agonist ivuxolimab in advanced cancers. Generated by immunoSEQ multiplex PCR, the TCRdb table keeps only in-frame clones and is missing some. This table holds approximately 80,000 clones, 89% found once. This specimen consisted of CD4+ or CD8+ T cells sorted from blood, obtained in a trial of the OX40 agonist ivuxolimab. The source is an adult with an advanced solid tumor such as melanoma, head and neck, liver or kidney cancer. The CDR3 runs from the conserved cysteine through the conserved F or W. The order of the fields is V gene, D gene, clone size, J gene, CDR3 protein, CDR3 DNA. The D gene is left open where the match is weak. A row's size may be missing; if present it is once, few, many or a size class.

TRBV15	-	-	TRBJ1-1	CATSSAFDTEAFF	TGTGCCACCAGTTCCGCATTTGACACTGAAGCTTTCTTT
TRBV2	-	-	TRBJ1-2	CASSRGDRVYGYTF	TGTGCCAGCAGCAGGGGCGACCGGGTTTATGGCTACACCTTC
TRBV7-7	-	few	TRBJ2-2	CASSPDPLDQGSYTGELFF	TGTGCCAGCAGCCCTGACCCATTAGACCAGGGATCGTACACCGGGGAGCTGTTTTTT
TRBV6-5	-	-	TRBJ1-5	CASSYGGWGGQPQHF	TGTGCCAGCAGTTACGGAGGTTGGGGCGGTCAGCCCCAGCATTTT
TRBV19	TRBD1	-	TRBJ1-5	CASSDTGVTGQPQHF	TGTGCCAGTAGTGACACAGGGGTGACGGGCCAGCCCCAGCATTTT
TRBV18	TRBD2	-	TRBJ2-1	CASSPLGLAGGPEQFF	TGTGCCAGCTCACCTCTTGGACTAGCGGGGGGGCCTGAGCAGTTCTTC
TRBV6-1	-	-	TRBJ2-2	CASSSSTNTGELFF	TGTGCCAGCTCCTCCTCGACGAACACCGGGGAGCTGTTTTTT
TRBV5-1	-	-	TRBJ1-1	CASSFSNGEAFF	TGCGCCAGCAGCTTTTCCAATGGTGAAGCTTTCTTT
TRBV28	-	-	TRBJ2-5	CASSLTRLQETQYF	TGTGCCAGCAGTTTGACTAGATTACAAGAGACCCAGTACTTC
TRBV5-1	TRBD1	-	TRBJ1-2	CASSLSGQGQGYTF	TGCGCCAGCAGCTTATCGGGACAGGGTCAAGGCTACACCTTC
TRBV25-1	-	once	TRBJ1-4	CASSEYTGMNEKLFF	TGTGCCAGCAGTGAATATACAGGGATGAATGAAAAACTGTTTTTT
TRBV7-2	-	-	TRBJ1-2	CASSLDGATLGPYGYTF	TGTGCCAGCAGCTTAGATGGAGCGACCCTCGGCCCCTATGGCTACACCTTC